The clone carrying this TCR beta chain was seen ten or more times. In germline, CDR1 is MDHEN, CDR2 SYDVKM. The length of the CDR3 is 11 residues. V lost 4 bases, J lost 5 bases, and 3 bases lay in between. Patients with ophthalmopathy all had a Clinical Activity Score of at least 3, a NOSPECS grade of at least 4 and duration under 3 months. The source of the PBMCs was 10 ml of fresh peripheral blood. These data originate in a study of T cells in Graves' hyperthyroidism and ophthalmopathy. Study-level background: Sampling of peripheral blood happened at initial diagnosis, prior to any treatment.

RNA transcripts gave rise to amplified TCR beta CDR3 regions. TCR CDR3 underwent first-round RT-PCR with the HTBI primer set. TCRdb reanalysed the multiplex PCR reads using MiXCR and keeps one entry per CDR3 protein. The sample consists of about 600,000 distinct CDR3 sequences, 16% of them appearing once. This TCR came from a woman between 40 and 50 years old with Graves' ophthalmopathy. The specimen was blood. The rearrangement links TRBV28 to TRBJ2-1; D is unclear. The CDR3 spells CASSSNNEQFF. The CDR3 DNA is TGTGCCAGCAGTTCCAACAATGAGCAGTTCTTC.